The 2 T cell receptor beta chains presented below share a single source sample, sequenced in a study of response to subunit inactivated influenza vaccine (dated by TCRdb to the late 2010s). Libraries came from RT-PCR. Sequencing relied on an Illumina HiSeq 2500. TCRdb reprocessed the public reads (quality trimming at Q25 with fastp, clone calling with MiXCR) and kept in-frame beta chains. Rows merge per CDR3 protein into single entries with the most common DNA and genes. The sample records 450,000 to 550,000 distinct CDR3 sequences, roughly 23% of which are singletons. The ten biggest clones cover approximately 2% of the sample. Material: CD4+ T cells sorted from PBMCs, obtained about 5 days after vaccination. These receptors came from a man in his fifties who received an inactivated influenza vaccine. Donor details come from another sample of the same person, matched by shared clones.

V and J are TRBV28 and TRBJ2-7; 9 nucleotides match TRBD1. In germline, CDR1 is MDHEN, CDR2 SYDVKM. Losses at the gene ends were 4 bases for V and 7 bases for J; bases not matched to a gene: 11. The CDR3 is 15 amino acids. This CDR3 reads CASSSPGTGTREQYF. CDR3 in DNA: TGTGCCAGCAGTTCGCCCGGGACAGGGACGCGGGAGCAGTACTTC.

With respect to this clonotype: One end of the junction is discordant with germline, which a read error may explain. The rearrangement joins TRBV7-9 to TRBJ1-2; the match to TRBD1 covers 8 bases. Looked up from germline, CDR1 is SEHNR and CDR2 is FQNEAQ (reference sequence). This CDR3 is built from 17 residues. The CDR3 nucleotides read TGTGCCAGCAGCTTAGCGGCTCTCAGGGGGCAAGTCTATGGCTACTCCTTC. It yields the protein CASSLAALRGQVYGYSF.